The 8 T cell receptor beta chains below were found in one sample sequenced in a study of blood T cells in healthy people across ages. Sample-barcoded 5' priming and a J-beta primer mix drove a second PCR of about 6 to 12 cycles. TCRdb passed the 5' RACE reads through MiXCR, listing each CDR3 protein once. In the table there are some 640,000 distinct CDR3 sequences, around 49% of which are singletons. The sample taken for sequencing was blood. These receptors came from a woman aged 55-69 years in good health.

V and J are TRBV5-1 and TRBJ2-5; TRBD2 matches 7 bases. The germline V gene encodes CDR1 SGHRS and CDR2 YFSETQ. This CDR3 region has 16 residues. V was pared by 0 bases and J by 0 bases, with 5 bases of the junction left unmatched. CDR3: CASSLDLGTNQETQYF. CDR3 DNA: TGCGCCAGCAGCTTGGATCTCGGGACTAACCAAGAGACCCAGTACTTC. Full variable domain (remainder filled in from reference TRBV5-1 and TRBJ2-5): KAGVTQTPRYLIKTRGQQVTLSCSPISGHRSVSWYQQTPGQGLQFLFEYFSETQRNKGNFPGRFSGRQFSNSRSEMNVSTLELGDSALYLCASSLDLGTNQETQYFGPGTRLLVL.

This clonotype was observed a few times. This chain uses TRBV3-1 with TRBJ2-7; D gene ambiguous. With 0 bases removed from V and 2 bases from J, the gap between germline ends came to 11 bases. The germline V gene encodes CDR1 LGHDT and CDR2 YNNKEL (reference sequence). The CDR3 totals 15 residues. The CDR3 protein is CASSQEWTYTYEQYF. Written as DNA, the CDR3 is TGTGCCAGCAGCCAAGAATGGACCTATACCTACGAGCAGTACTTC.

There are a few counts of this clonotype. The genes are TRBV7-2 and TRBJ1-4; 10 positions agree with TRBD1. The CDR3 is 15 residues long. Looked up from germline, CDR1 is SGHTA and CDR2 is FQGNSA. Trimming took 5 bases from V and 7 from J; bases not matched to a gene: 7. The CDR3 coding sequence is TGTGCCAGCAGCGGCCCGACAGGGGGCTCTGAAAAACTGTTTTTT. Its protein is CASSGPTGGSEKLFF.

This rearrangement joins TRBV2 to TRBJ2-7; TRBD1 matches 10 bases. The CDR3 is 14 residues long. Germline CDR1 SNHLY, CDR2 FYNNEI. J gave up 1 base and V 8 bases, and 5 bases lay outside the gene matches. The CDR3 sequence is CASQPGQGSYEQYF. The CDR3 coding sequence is TGTGCCAGCCAACCGGGACAGGGGTCCTACGAGCAGTACTTC. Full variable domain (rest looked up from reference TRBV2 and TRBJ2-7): EPEVTQTPSHQVTQMGQEVILRCVPISNHLYFYWYRQILGQKVEFLVSFYNNEISEKSEIFDDQFSVERPDGSNFTLKIRSTKLEDSAMYFCASQPGQGSYEQYFGPGTRLTVT.

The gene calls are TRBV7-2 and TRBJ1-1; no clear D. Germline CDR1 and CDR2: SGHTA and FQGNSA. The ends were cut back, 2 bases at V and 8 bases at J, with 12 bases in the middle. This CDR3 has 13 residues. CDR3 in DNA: TGTGCCAGCAGCTTACTAGTGGGCTTGGAAGCTTTCTTT. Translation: CASSLLVGLEAFF. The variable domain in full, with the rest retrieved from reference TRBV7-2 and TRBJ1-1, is GAGVSQSPSNKVTEKGKDVELRCDPISGHTALYWYRQSLGQGLEFLIYFQGNSAPDKSGLPSDRFSAERTGGSVSTLTIQRTQQEDSAVYLCASSLLVGLEAFFGQGTRLTVV.

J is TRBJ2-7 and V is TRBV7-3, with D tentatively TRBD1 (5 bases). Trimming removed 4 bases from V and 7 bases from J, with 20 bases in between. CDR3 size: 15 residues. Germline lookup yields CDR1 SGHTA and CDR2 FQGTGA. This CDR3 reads CASSSDSSSYNEQYF. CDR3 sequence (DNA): TGTGCCAGCAGCTCCGACAGTAGCTCCTACAATGAGCAGTACTTC.

DNA for the CDR3: TGTGCCAGCAGTTCGACAGGGGCGGTGAACACTGAAGCTTTCTTT. Residues: CASSSTGAVNTEAFF. The chain has TRBV28 and TRBJ1-1; 8 bases fit TRBD1. This CDR3 contains 15 residues. The germline CDR1 and CDR2 sequences are MDHEN and SYDVKM. After removal of 4 bases from V and 0 bases from J, the junction contained 4 bases not matched to a gene.

The chain's CDR3 is CASSYSTSGTGELFF. Written as DNA, the CDR3 is TGTGCCAGCAGTTACTCGACTAGTGGGACCGGGGAGCTGTTTTTT. V gene TRBV6-2 or TRBV6-3 combines with J gene TRBJ2-2, with D tentatively TRBD2 (6 bases). The CDR3 consists of 15 residues. Germline V gives CDR1 MNHEY, CDR2 SVGEGT. V dropped 0 bases and J dropped 5 bases, with 10 bases sitting between them.